A few counts support the clone carrying this T cell receptor beta chain. The 5'RACE method, run with constant-segment primers, produced TCR alpha and TCR beta cDNA libraries (carrying sample barcodes and UMIs). Each CDR3 protein gets one entry after TCRdb re-called the 5' RACE reads with MiXCR. The data contain around 500,000 distinct CDR3 sequences, 15% to 20% of them singletons. These data come from a study of T-cell memory formation after mild COVID-19. There are 15 residues in the CDR3. Per germline, CDR1 SEHNR and CDR2 FQNEAQ (reference sequence). Unmatched junction bases numbered 3, after V lost 4 bases and J lost 0 bases.

V usage is TRBV7-9 and J usage is TRBJ2-1, with 7 bases matching TRBD2. Sequencing was performed on PBMCs or a T cell subset sorted from them (not recorded which). The receptor comes from an adult woman who had mild COVID-19 (a few samples of this study predate the infection). Cell type and time point are not known. The CDR3 spells CASSSQRDSYNEQFF. In DNA form, the CDR3 reads TGTGCCAGCAGCTCACAGCGGGACTCCTACAATGAGCAGTTCTTC. Variable domain in full (rest from reference TRBV7-9 and TRBJ2-1): DTGVSQNPRHKITKRGQNVTFRCDPISEHNRLYWYRQTLGQGPEFLTYFQNEAQLEKSRLLSDRFSAERPKGSFSTLEIQRTEQGDSAMYLCASSSQRDSYNEQFFGPGTRLTVL.